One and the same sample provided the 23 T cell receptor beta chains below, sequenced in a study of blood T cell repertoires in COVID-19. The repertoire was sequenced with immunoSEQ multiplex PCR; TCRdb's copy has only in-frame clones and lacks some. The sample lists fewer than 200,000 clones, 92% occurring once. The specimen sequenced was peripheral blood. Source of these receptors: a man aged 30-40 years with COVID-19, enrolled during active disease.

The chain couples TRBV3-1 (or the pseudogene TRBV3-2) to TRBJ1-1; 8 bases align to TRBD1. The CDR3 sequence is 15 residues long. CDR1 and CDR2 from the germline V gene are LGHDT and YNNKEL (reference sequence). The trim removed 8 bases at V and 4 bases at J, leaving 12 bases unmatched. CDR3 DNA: TGTGCCAGCCTTCACTCAGGGGGCGCAGCCACTGAAGCTTTCTTT. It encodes CASLHSGGAATEAFF.

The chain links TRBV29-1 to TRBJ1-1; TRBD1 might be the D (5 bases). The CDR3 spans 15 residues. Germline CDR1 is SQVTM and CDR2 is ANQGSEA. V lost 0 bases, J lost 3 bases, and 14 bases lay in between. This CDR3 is CSVEDVRGGDTEAFF. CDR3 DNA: TGCAGCGTTGAAGATGTGAGGGGAGGGGACACTGAAGCTTTCTTT.

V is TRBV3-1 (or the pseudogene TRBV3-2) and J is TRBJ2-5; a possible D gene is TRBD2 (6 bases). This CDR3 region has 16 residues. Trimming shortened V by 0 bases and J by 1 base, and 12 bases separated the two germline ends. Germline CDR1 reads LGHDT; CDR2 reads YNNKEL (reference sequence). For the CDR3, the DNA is TGTGCCAGCAGCCAAGATCAGGAGGGAACCCAAGAGACCCAGTACTTC. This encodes CASSQDQEGTQETQYF.

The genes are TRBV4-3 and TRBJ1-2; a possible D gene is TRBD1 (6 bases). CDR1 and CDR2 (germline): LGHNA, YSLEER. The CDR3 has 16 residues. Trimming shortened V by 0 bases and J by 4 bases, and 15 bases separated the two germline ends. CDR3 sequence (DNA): TGCGCCAGCAGCCAAGATCGGTGGGGGCAGGGCTATGGCTACACCTTC. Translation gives CASSQDRWGQGYGYTF.

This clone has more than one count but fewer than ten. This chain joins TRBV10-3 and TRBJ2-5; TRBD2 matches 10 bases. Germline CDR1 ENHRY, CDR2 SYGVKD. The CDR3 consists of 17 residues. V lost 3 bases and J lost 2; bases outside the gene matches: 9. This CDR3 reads CAISDLGTSARQETQYF. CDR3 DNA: TGTGCCATCAGTGACTTGGGGACTAGCGCCCGGCAAGAGACCCAGTACTTC.

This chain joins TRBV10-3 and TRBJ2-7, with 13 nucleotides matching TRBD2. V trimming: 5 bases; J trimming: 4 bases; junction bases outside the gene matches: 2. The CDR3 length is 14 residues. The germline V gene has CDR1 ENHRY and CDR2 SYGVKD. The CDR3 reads CAISPGLAGYEQYF. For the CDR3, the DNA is TGTGCCATCAGTCCGGGACTAGCGGGGTACGAGCAGTACTTC.

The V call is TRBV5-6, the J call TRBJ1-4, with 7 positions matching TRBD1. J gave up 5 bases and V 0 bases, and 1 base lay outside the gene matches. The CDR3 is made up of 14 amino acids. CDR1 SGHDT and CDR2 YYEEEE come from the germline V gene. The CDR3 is CASSLAGGNEKLFF. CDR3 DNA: TGTGCCAGCAGCTTGGCAGGGGGGAATGAAAAACTGTTTTTT.

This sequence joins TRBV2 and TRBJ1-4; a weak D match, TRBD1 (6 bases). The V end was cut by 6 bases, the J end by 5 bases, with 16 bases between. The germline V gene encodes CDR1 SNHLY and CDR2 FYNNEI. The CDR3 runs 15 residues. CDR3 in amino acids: CASSRWGGRNEKLFF. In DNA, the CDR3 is TGTGCCAGCAGCCGATGGGGGGGGCGAAATGAAAAACTGTTTTTT. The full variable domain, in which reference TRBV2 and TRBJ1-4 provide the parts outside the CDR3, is EPEVTQTPSHQVTQMGQEVILRCVPISNHLYFYWYRQILGQKVEFLVSFYNNEISEKSEIFDDQFSVERPDGSNFTLKIRSTKLEDSAMYFCASSRWGGRNEKLFFGSGTQLSVL.

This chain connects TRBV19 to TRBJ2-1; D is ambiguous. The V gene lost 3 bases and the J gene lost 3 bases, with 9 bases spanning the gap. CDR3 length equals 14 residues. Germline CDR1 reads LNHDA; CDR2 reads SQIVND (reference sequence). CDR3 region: CASSIMASYNEQFF. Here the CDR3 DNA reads TGTGCCAGTAGTATCATGGCCAGCTACAATGAGCAGTTCTTC.

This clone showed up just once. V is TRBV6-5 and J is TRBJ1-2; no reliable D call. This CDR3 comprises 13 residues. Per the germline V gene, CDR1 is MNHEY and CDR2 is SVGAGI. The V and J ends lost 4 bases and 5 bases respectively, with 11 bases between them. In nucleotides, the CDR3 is TGTGCCAGCAGTTTCCTTGAGTTTTATGGCTACACCTTC. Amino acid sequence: CASSFLEFYGYTF.

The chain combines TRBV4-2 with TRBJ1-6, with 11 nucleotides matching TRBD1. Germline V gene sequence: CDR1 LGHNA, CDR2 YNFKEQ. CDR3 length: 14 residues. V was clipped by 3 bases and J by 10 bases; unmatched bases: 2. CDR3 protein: CASSQDRGRSPLHF. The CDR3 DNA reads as TGTGCCAGCAGCCAGGACAGGGGGCGATCACCCCTCCACTTT.

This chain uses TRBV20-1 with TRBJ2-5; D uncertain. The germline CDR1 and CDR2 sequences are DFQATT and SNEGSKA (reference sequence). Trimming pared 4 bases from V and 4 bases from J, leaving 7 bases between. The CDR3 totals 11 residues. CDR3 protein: CSATRGETQYF. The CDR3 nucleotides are TGCAGTGCTACACGAGGAGAGACCCAGTACTTC.

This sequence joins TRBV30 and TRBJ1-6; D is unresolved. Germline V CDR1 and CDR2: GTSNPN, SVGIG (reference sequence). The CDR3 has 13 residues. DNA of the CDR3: TGTGCTGGTCGAGCACTGTATAATTCACCCCTCCACTTT. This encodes CAGRALYNSPLHF.

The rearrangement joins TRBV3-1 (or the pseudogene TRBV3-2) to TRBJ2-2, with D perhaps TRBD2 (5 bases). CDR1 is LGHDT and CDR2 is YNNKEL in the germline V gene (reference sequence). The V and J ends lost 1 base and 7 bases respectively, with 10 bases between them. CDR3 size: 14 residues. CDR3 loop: CASSQASRGGELFF. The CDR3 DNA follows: TGTGCCAGCAGCCAAGCTAGCCGGGGCGGGGAGCTGTTTTTT.

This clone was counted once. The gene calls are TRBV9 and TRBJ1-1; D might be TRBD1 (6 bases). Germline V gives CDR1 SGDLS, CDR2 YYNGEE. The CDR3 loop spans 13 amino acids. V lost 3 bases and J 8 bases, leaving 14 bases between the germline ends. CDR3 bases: TGTGCCAGCAGCGCAACCGGGACAAACGAAGCTTTCTTT. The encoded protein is CASSATGTNEAFF.

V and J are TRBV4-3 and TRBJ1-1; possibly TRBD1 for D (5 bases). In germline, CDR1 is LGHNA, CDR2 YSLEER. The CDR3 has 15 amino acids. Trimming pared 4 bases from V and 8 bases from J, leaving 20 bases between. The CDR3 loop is CASSLSLGGEREAFF. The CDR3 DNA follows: TGCGCCAGCAGCCTCTCCCTTGGGGGGGAGAGAGAAGCTTTCTTT.

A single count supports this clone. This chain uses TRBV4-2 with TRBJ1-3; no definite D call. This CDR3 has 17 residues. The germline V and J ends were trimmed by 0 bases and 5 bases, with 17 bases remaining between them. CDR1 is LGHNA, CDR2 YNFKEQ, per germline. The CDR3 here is CASSQDLVGEGRNTIYF. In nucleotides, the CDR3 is TGTGCCAGCAGCCAAGATTTAGTCGGGGAAGGCAGAAACACCATATATTTT.

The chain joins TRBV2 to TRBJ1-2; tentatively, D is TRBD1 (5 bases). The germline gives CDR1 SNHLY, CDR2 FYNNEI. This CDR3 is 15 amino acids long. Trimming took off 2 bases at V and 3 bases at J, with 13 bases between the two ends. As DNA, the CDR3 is TGTGCCAGCAGTGAATCCGGCAGGGCGGACTATGGCTACACCTTC. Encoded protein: CASSESGRADYGYTF.

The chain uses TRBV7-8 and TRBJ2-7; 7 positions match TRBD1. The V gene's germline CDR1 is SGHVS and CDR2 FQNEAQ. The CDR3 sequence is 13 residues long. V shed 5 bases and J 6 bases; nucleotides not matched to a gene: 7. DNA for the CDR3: TGTGCCAGCAGCCTAATCGACAGGGCCGAGCAGTACTTC. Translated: CASSLIDRAEQYF.

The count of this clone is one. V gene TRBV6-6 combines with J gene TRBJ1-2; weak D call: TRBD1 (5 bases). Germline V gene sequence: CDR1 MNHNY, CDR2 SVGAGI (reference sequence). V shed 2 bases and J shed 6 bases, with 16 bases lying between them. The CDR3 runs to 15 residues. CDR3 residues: CASSYTLWGRDGYTF. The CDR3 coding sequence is TGTGCCAGCAGTTACACTCTCTGGGGCCGGGATGGCTACACCTTC.

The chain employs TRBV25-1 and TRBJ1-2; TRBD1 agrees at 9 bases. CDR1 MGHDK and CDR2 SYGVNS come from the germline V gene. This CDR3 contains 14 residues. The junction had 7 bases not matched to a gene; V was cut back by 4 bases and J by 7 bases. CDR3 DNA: TGTGCCAGCAGTGTAGGACAGGGGCAGAGTGGCTACACCTTC. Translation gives CASSVGQGQSGYTF.

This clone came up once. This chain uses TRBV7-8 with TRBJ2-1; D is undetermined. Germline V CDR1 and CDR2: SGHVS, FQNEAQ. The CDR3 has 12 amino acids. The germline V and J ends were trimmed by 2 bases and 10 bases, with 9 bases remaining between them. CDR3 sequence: CASSLSGWEQFF. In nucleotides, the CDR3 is TGTGCCAGCAGCTTATCGGGTTGGGAGCAGTTCTTC. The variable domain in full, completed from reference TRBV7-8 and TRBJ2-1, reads GAGVSQSPRYKVAKRGQDVALRCDPISGHVSLFWYQQALGQGPEFLTYFQNEAQLDKSGLPSDRFFAERPEGSVSTLKIQRTQQEDSAVYLCASSLSGWEQFFGPGTRLTVL.

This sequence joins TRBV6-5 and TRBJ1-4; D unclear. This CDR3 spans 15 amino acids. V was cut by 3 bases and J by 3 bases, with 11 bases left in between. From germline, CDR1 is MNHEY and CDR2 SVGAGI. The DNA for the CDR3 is TGTGCCAGCAGTTATAGTGTCTCACCTAATGAAAAACTGTTTTTT. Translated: CASSYSVSPNEKLFF.